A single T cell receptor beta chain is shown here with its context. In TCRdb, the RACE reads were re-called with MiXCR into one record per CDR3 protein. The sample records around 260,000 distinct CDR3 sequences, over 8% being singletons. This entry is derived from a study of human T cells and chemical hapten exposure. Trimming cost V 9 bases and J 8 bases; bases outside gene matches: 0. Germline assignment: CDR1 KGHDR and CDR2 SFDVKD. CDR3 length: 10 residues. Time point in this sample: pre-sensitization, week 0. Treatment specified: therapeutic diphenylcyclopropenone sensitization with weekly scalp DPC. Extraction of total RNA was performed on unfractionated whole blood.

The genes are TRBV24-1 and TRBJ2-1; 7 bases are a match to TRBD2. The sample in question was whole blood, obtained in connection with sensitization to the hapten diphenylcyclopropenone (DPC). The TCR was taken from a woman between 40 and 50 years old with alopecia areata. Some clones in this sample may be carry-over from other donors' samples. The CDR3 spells CATGRDEQFF. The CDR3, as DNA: TGTGCCACCGGGAGGGATGAGCAGTTCTTC.